One T cell receptor (beta chain) is described in this entry. What this receptor recognizes is not known. To determine HCMV serostatus, a commercial ELISA kit was used to detect HCMV-specific IgG in serum. Ficoll density gradient centrifugation was used to isolate peripheral blood mononuclear cells from blood. The CDR3 spans 13 residues, from the cysteine through the phenylalanine. No DNA appears here. Reading the germline V gene gives CDR1 MNHEY and CDR2 SVGEGT. Sequencing instrument: Illumina HiSeq 2000. TCR beta cDNA libraries were made by 5'RACE template switching that added a universal primer site and unique molecular identifiers. Priming for cDNA synthesis came from the TCR beta constant segment, and two successive PCR amplification steps followed. Per the original workflow: MIGEC handled demultiplexing of the reads and grouping by UMI, while MiTCR was used to assemble and quantify clonotypes. To exclude erroneous sequences, only TCR cDNA sequences supported by at least two reads were retained. The tcR package was used for downstream repertoire analysis, and clonotypes were matched between fractions using CDR3 nucleotide sequence together with V segment. VDJmatch was used to annotate antigen specificity against VDJdb, with one amino acid substitution in CDR3 allowed. After reprocessing by TCRdb, each CDR3 protein sequence is one entry, and no DNA is given. These V and J calls rely on TCRdb rather than the paper's analysis. In this sample's table one finds a few hundred thousand distinct CDR3 sequences. Of the sample, over 1.3% is held by the ten largest clones.

This sample is drawn from a study of T cells expressing NK-cell markers (dated by TCRdb to the early 2020s). For the wider study: Fewer than ten donors provided sorted CD3+CD56+NKG2C+, CD3+CD56+NKG2C- and CD3+CD56-NKG2C+ T-cell subsets, whose TCR beta-chain repertoires were profiled. The libraries were sequenced on Illumina HiSeq 2000/2500, MiSeq or NextSeq, producing 2 x 150 bp reads. The eight sequenced donors were randomly selected healthy volunteers, three men and five women. Of the eight sequenced donors, seven were found to be HCMV-seropositive and one was found to be HCMV-seronegative.

On the study overall, not on this receptor specifically: For about 6 donors, the dominant CD3+CD56+NKG2C+ clonotypes were among the top 10 CD8+ clonotypes and accounted for roughly 1.0-7.5% of CD8+ T cells. Those dominant clonotypes were again the most abundant among CD3+CD56-NKG2C+ cells in several donors, at about 25-65%. Whether the expanded NKG2C-expressing T cell clones were specific for HCMV antigens remained unclear.

The sequencing input was blood T cells: a sorted CD56 or NKG2C T cell subset, CD4+ or CD8+ T cells, or bulk PBMC T cells (not recorded which). Here the chain combines TRBV6-2 or TRBV6-3 and TRBJ2-7. The source is a woman in her 50s in good health. Donor details come from another sample of the same person, matched by shared clones. CDR3 loop: CASSYTRSYEQYF.